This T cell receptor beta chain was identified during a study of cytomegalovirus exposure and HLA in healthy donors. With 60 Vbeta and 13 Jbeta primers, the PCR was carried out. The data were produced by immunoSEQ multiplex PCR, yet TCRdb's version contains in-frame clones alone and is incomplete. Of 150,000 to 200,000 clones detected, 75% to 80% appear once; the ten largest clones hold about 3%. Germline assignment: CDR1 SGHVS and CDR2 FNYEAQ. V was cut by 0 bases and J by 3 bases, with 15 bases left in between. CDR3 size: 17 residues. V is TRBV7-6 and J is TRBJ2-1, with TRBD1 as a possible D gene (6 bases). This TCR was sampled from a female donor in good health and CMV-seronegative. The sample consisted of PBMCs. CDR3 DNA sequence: TGTGCCAGCAGCTTAGCCTCGGGTCAGGGGTTCTACAATGAGCAGTTCTTC. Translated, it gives CASSLASGQGFYNEQFF.